Sequencing of this TCR beta chain was carried out in a study of T cells after yellow fever vaccination. The CDR3 spans 13 residues. Germline V gene sequence: CDR1 MNHNY, CDR2 SVGAGI (reference sequence). V was clipped by 2 bases and J by 4 bases, with 9 bases between them. General study points: Researchers cautioned that FACS-sorted repertoires could harbor abundant clonotypes contaminating from the bulk population.

Only a few counts were recorded for this clonotype. Its target is not known. A universal primer site and UMIs were added as TCR cDNA was made by 5'RACE template switching. TCRdb independently ran MiXCR on the 5' RACE reads; one entry per CDR3 protein. The sample records 300,000 to 350,000 distinct CDR3 sequences, under 5% being singletons. V usage is TRBV6-6 and J usage is TRBJ2-7, with TRBD2 as a possible D gene (6 bases). The receptor was isolated from a man between 18 and 35 years old who received the YFV17D yellow fever vaccine. Source: PBMCs, taken 5 days after the yellow fever booster vaccination. The CDR3, as DNA: TGTGCCAGCAGTTACACCGGACTATACGAGCAGTACTTC. Protein sequence: CASSYTGLYEQYF.